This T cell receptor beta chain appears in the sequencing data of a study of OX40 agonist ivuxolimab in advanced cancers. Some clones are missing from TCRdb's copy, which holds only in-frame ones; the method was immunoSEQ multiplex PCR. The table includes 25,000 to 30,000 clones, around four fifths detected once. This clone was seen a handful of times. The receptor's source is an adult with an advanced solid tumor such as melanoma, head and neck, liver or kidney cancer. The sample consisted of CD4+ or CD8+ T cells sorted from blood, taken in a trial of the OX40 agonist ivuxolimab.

The DNA for the CDR3 is TGTGCCAGCAGCTTTGGTGGGGACACTGAAGCTTTCTTT. This translates into CASSFGGDTEAFF. The chain carries TRBV5-6 and TRBJ1-1, with D uncertain. CDR3 size: 13 residues. Germline-derived CDR1 and CDR2 are SGHDT and YYEEEE. The V end was cut by 2 bases, the J end by 3 bases, with 8 bases between.